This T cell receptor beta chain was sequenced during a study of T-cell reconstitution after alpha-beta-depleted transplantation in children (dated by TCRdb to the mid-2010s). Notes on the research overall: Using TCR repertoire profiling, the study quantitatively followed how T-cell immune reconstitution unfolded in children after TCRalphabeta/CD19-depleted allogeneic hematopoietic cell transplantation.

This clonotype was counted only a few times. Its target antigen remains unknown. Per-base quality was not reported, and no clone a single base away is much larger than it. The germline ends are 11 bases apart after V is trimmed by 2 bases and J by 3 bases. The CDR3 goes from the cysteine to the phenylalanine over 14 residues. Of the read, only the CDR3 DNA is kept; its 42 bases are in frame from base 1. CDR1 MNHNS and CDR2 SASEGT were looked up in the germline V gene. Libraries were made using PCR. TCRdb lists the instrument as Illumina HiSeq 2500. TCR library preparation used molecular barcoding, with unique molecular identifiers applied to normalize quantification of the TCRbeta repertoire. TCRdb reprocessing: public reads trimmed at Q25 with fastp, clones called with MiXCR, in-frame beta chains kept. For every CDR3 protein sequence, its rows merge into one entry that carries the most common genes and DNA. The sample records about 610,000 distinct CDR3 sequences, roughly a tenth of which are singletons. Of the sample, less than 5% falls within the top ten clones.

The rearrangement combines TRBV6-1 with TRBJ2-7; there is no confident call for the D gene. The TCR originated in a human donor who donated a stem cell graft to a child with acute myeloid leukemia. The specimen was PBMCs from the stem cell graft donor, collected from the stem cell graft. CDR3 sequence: CASSEILVVYEQYF. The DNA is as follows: TGTGCCAGCAGTGAAATCCTAGTGGTCTACGAGCAGTACTTC.